This T cell receptor (beta chain) derives from a study of blood T cell repertoires in COVID-19 (dated by TCRdb to between 2020 and 2021). For context, the study as a whole: Samples from collaborators originated in the United States, Italy and Spain and spanned both the acute and convalescent phases of COVID-19. The samples were drawn from the first 160 participants of the ongoing ImmuneRACE study and from some 1,300 subjects provided by 6 global collaborators. Where HLA class I and class II types were available, the types were taken from metadata supplied by the sample provider, not from assay-based typing. The prospective study material was composed of cDNA or gDNA derived from T cells, B-cell-depleted T cells, or PBMCs. Subjects who had been exposed to COVID-19, were actively infected with it, or had recovered from it provided the deeply sampled blood TCRbeta repertoires that made up the dataset. A de-identified subject ID, COVID-19 status, age in years and sex were almost always included in the sample metadata. A freely available public database, intended as a resource for researchers studying the immune response to SARS-CoV-2, is where the repertoires were released.

What the study reported, not specific to this receptor: Clinical and demographic metadata were provided uncurated, with the amount varying by source and participant.

TCRbeta CDR3 regions were amplified from genomic DNA by means of the immunoSEQ Assay, a bias-controlled multiplex PCR. Regarding the original processing steps: The number of nucleated cells in each sample was estimated by amplification of reference gene primers within the assay. To quantify the absolute abundance of each unique TCRbeta CDR3 rearrangement, sequence reads were collapsed and filtered. For each sample, productive Simpson clonality was calculated by taking the square root of Simpson's diversity index across productive rearrangements. TCRdb retrieved this table from immuneACCESS and kept in-frame rearrangements only. Not all clones are present; in checked studies, unresolved V genes account for under half, and no reason is known for the remainder. Clonal size and the V and J genes are those of that table, whereas D and trimming came from the DNA. The sample table lists a few hundred thousand clones, roughly 84% of them with a count of one. In total, the top ten clones hold less than 8.5% of the sample.

Participants in the prospective study were aged about 18 to 89 years, lived in some 24 United States geographic areas, and enrolled through a virtual design. In the prospective study, participants were assigned to cohorts based on the clinical history participants reported in a screening survey and a study questionnaire. Exposed participants had been in contact, within 2 weeks of entering the study, with a person who had a PCR-confirmed or clinician-diagnosed case of COVID-19. Each participant in the prospective study had whole blood, serum and a nasopharyngeal or oropharyngeal swab collected by mobile phlebotomists. Prospective study participants could optionally give additional blood draws and questionnaires over an approximately two-month period. Before DNA extraction, blood samples from the prospective study were shipped at room temperature or frozen. Trimming takes 8 bases from V and 12 bases from J, and the germline ends sit 19 bases apart. The CDR3, from cysteine to phenylalanine, totals 12 residues. The DNA shown is the 36-base CDR3, in frame from base 1.

As for this clone: No antigen is known for it. Base quality data are lacking; no much larger clone is found one base away.

Specimen: PBMCs or T cells enriched from blood (not recorded which). The sequence derives from a woman in her forties or fifties who had been exposed to COVID-19. The rearranged segments are TRBV12-3 or TRBV12-4 and TRBJ1-2; the D gene cannot be resolved reliably. CDR3 sequence: CASAIGYSFNTF. The DNA sequence reads TGTGCCAGCGCCATCGGTTACTCCTTCAACACCTTC.